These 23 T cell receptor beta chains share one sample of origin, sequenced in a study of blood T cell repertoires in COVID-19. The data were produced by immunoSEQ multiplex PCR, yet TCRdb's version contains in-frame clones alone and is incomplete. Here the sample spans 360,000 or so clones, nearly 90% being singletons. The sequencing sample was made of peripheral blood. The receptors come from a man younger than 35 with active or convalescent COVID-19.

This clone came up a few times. The DNA for the CDR3 is TGTGCCAGCAGCGTAGGTCGTTTGGGACTAGCGGGAGAAGAGCAGTACTTC. It translates to CASSVGRLGLAGEEQYF. V usage is TRBV9 and J usage is TRBJ2-7; 14 bases fit TRBD2. The CDR3 extends over 17 amino acids. V was pared by 0 bases and J by 7 bases, with 9 bases of the junction left unmatched. Per the germline V gene, CDR1 is SGDLS and CDR2 is YYNGEE.

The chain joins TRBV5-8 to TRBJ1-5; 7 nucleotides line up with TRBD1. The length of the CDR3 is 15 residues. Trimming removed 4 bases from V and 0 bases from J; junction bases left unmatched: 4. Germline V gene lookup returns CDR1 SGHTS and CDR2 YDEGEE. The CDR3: CASSIWTGSNQPQHF. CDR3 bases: TGTGCCAGCAGCATCTGGACAGGTAGCAATCAGCCCCAGCATTTT.

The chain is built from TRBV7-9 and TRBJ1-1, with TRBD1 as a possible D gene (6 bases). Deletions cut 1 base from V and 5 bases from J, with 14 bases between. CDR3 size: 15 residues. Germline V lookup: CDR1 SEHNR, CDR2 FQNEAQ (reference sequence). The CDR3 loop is CASSLGFGGPTEAFF. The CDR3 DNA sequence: TGTGCCAGCAGCTTAGGGTTCGGGGGGCCAACTGAAGCTTTCTTT.

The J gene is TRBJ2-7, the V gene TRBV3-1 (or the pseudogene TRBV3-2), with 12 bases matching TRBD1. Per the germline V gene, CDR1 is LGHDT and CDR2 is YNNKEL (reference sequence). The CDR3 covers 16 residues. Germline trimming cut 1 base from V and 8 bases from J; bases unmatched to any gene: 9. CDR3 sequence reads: CASSQATGTGGGQQYF. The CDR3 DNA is TGTGCCAGCAGCCAAGCTACCGGGACAGGGGGCGGACAGCAGTACTTC.

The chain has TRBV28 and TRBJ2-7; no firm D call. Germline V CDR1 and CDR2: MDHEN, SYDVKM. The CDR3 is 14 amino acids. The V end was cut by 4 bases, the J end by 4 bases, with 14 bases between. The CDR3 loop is CASSYPRPAYEQYF. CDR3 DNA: TGTGCCAGCAGTTACCCCAGGCCGGCTTACGAGCAGTACTTC.

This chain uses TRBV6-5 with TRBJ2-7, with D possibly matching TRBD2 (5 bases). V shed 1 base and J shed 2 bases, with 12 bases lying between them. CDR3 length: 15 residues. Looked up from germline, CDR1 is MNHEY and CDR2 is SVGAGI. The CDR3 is CASSYYSGLAYEQYF. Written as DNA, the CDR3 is TGTGCCAGCAGTTACTATTCGGGGTTGGCCTACGAGCAGTACTTC.

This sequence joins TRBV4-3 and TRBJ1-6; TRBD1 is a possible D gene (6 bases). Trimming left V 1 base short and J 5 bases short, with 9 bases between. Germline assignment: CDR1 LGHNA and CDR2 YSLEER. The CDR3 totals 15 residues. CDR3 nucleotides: TGCGCCAGCAGCCAAGGGACAGCTAATAATTCACCCCTCCACTTT. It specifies CASSQGTANNSPLHF.

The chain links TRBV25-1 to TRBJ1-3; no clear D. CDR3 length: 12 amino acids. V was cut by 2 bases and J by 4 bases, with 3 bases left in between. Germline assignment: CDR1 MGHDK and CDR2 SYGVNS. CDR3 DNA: TGTGCCAGCAGTGAACGGGGAAACACCATATATTTT. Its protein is CASSERGNTIYF.

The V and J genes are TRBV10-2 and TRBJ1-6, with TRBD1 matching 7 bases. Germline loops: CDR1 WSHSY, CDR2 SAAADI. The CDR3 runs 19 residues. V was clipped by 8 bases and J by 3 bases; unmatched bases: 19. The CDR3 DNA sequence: TGCGCCAGCGGCGGGGACAGTAGGGGGTCCTATCTCTATAATTCACCCCTCCACTTT. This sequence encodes CASGGDSRGSYLYNSPLHF.

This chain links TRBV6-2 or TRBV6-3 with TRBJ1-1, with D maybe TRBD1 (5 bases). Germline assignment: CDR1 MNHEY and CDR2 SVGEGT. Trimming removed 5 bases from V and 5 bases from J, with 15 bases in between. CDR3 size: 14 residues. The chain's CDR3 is CASSHHPGVTEAFF. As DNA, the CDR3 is TGTGCCAGCAGTCACCATCCGGGGGTGACTGAAGCTTTCTTT.

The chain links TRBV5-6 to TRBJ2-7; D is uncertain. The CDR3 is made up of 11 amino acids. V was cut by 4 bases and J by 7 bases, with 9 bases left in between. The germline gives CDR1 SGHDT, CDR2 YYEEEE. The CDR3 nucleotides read TGTGCCAGCAGCACCGGGTGGGAGCAGTACTTC. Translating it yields CASSTGWEQYF.

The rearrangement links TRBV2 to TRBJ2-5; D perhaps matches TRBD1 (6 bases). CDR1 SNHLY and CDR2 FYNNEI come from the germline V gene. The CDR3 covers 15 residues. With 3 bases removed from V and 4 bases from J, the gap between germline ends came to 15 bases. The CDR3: CASSDSPSRGETQYF. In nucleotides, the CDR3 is TGTGCCAGCAGTGATAGCCCTAGCAGGGGAGAGACCCAGTACTTC.

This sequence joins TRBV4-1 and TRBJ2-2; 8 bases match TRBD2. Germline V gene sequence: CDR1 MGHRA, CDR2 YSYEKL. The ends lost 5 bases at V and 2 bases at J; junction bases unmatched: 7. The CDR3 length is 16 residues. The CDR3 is CASSSVWTSNTGELFF. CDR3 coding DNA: TGCGCCAGCAGCTCCGTATGGACTAGCAACACCGGGGAGCTGTTTTTT.

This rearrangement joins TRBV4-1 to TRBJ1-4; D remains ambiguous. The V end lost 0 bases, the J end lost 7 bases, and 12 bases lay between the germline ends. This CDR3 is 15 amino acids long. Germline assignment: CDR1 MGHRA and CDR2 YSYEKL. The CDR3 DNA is TGCGCCAGCAGCCAAGATTTAGACTTAGGTGAAAAACTGTTTTTT. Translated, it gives CASSQDLDLGEKLFF.

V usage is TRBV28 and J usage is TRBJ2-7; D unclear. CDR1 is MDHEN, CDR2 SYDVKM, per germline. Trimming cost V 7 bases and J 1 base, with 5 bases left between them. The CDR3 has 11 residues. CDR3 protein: CASTGSYEQYF. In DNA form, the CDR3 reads TGTGCCAGCACAGGTTCCTACGAGCAGTACTTC.

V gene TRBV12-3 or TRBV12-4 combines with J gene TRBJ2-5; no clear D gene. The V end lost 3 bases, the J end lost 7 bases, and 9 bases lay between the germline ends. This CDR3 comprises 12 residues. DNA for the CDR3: TGTGCCAGCAGTTTGTCCCCCAGGACCCAGTACTTC. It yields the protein CASSLSPRTQYF.

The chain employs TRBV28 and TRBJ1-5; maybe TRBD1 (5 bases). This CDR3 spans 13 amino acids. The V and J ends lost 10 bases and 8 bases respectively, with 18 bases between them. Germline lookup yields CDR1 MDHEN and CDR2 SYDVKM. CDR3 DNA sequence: TGTGCCACAAGAGCGGGAGGGACTGAGCCCCAGCATTTT. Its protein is CATRAGGTEPQHF.

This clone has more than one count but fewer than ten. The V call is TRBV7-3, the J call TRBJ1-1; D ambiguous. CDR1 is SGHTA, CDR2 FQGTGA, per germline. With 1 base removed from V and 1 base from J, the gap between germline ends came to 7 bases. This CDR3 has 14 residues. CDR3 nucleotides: TGTGCCAGCAGCTTAAACTTTGGGAACACTGAAGCTTTCTTT. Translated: CASSLNFGNTEAFF. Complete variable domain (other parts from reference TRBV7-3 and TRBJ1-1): GAGVSQTPSNKVTEKGKYVELRCDPISGHTALYWYRQSLGQGPEFLIYFQGTGAADDSGLPNDRFFAVRPEGSVSTLKIQRTERGDSAVYLCASSLNFGNTEAFFGQGTRLTVV.

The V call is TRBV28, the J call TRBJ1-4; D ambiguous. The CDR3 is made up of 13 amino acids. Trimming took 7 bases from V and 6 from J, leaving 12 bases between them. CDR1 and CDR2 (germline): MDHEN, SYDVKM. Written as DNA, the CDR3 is TGTGCCAGCACCACGGGGAGTGATGAAAAACTGTTTTTT. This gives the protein CASTTGSDEKLFF.

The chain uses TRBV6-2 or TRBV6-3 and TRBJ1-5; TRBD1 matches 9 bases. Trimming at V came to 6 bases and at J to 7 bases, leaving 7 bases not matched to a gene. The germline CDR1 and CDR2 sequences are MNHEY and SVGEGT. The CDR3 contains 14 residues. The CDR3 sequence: CASSRTGERQPQHF. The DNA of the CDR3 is TGTGCCAGCAGCAGGACAGGGGAGAGACAGCCCCAGCATTTT.

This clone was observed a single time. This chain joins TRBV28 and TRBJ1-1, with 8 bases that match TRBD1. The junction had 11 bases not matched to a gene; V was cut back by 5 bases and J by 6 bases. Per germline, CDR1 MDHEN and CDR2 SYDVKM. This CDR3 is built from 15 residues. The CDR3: CASSDPQGGRSEAFF. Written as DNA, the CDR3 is TGTGCCAGCAGTGACCCACAGGGGGGCAGGTCTGAAGCTTTCTTT.

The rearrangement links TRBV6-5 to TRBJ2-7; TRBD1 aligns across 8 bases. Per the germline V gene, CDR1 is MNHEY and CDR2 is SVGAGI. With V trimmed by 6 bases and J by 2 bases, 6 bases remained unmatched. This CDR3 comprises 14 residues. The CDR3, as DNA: TGTGCCAGCAGCAACCGGGACAGGACCTACGAGCAGTACTTC. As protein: CASSNRDRTYEQYF.

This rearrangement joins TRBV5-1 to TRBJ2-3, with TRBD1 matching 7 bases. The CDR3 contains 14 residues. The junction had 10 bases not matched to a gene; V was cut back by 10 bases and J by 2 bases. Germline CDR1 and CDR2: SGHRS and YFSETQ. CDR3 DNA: TGCGCCTGCAAACCGGGACAGCCCACAGATACGCAGTATTTT. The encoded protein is CACKPGQPTDTQYF.